This T cell receptor (beta chain) was identified in a study of blood T cell repertoires in COVID-19. Study in general: COVID-19 samples collected from the United States, Italy and Spain covered acute and convalescent phases.

In terms of age and location, participants ranged from roughly 18 to 100 years and lived in about 25 US areas. Participant-reported clinical history was the basis for cohort assignment. Authors' methods: Reference gene primer amplification gave nucleated cell count estimates. The assay was immunoSEQ multiplex PCR, and TCRdb's table has in-frame clones only and misses some. That table furnishes V, J and clone size, whereas the DNA furnished D and trimming. The table lists 300,000 to 400,000 clones, approximately 87% of them singletons, with approximately 1% in the top ten. Germline lookup yields CDR1 SGHRS and CDR2 YFSETQ. The CDR3 consists of 13 residues. V lost 1 base, J lost 8 bases, and 11 bases lay in between.

The rearrangement uses TRBV5-1 and TRBJ2-3; perhaps TRBD1 as D (6 bases). The clonotype was recovered from a woman under 40 with acute COVID-19. Sequenced sample: PBMCs or T cells enriched from blood (not recorded which). CDR3 residues: CASSLTGLGTQYF. The CDR3 DNA reads TGCGCCAGCAGCTTGACAGGGTTGGGTACGCAGTATTTT.